The rows below give T cell receptor beta chains drawn from one sample of a study of blood T cell repertoires in COVID-19. Only in-frame clones appear in the TCRdb table, and some are missing; sequencing was by immunoSEQ multiplex PCR. This sample has some 270,000 clones, with about 85% found just once. The specimen sequenced was peripheral blood. The receptors were sampled from a human donor with COVID-19, enrolled during active disease. The donor label of this sample is uncertain. The CDR3 runs from the conserved cysteine through the conserved F or W. A D gene is named only where the DNA matches it firmly. Clone size is not always given. Where it is, it says once, few, many or a class for expanded clones.

J: TRBJ1-1
size: few
D: TRBD1
V: TRBV28
DNA: TGTGCCAGCAGTTCCCCCAGGGGGGAAAAGACAGATACAATGAACACTGAAGCTTTCTTT
CDR3: CASSSPRGEKTDTMNTEAFF

J: TRBJ2-2
size: NA
D: TRBD1
V: TRBV9
DNA: TGTGCCAGCAGCGCCGACGGGACAGGGGTTGTCGGGGAGCTGTTTTTT
CDR3: CASSADGTGVVGELFF

J: TRBJ2-5
size: NA
D: NA
V: TRBV6-5
DNA: TGTGCCAGCAGCCTGGGGCAGGGTCAAGAGACCCAGTACTTC
CDR3: CASSLGQGQETQYF

J: TRBJ2-7
size: NA
D: NA
V: TRBV30
DNA: TGTGCCTGTTCCTTGGGTCATCAGGTCTACGAGCAGTACTTC
CDR3: CACSLGHQVYEQYF

J: TRBJ1-4
size: NA
D: NA
V: TRBV25-1
DNA: TGTGCCAGCAGTGAAACTACCGCCCTAGGGGTTGAAAAACTGTTTTTT
CDR3: CASSETTALGVEKLFF

J: TRBJ1-2
size: NA
D: TRBD1
V: TRBV11-3
DNA: TGTGCCAGCAGTAAGGACAGGGATTCGGGCTACACCTTC
CDR3: CASSKDRDSGYTF

J: TRBJ1-1
size: once
D: TRBD1
V: TRBV9
DNA: TGTGCCAGCACCCAATCAGGGGGCGTGGGCACTGAAGCTTTCTTT
CDR3: CASTQSGGVGTEAFF

J: TRBJ2-7
size: NA
D: TRBD2
V: TRBV7-2
DNA: TGTGCCAGCAGCCCCCCCGTCCGGGACTATAAATCCTACGAGCAGTACTTC
CDR3: CASSPPVRDYKSYEQYF

J: TRBJ2-7
size: NA
D: NA
V: TRBV5-5
DNA: TGTGCCAGCAGCTTGTCCCACTACGAGCAGTACTTC
CDR3: CASSLSHYEQYF

J: TRBJ1-1
size: NA
D: NA
V: TRBV7-7
DNA: TGTGCTAGCAGCTTAGGCAGCGGCACTGAAGCTTTCTTT
CDR3: CASSLGSGTEAFF

J: TRBJ2-3
size: once
D: NA
V: TRBV27
DNA: TGTGCCAGCAGTTTCGTCCGCACAGATACGCAGTATTTT
CDR3: CASSFVRTDTQYF

J: TRBJ1-6
size: NA
D: NA
V: TRBV19
DNA: TGTGCCAGTAGTATAACAGGGATGGATTCACCCCTCCACTTT
CDR3: CASSITGMDSPLHF

J: TRBJ1-3
size: NA
D: NA
V: TRBV19
DNA: TGTGCCAGTAGTCCCTCGGCCAGACACTCTGGAAACACCATATATTTT
CDR3: CASSPSARHSGNTIYF

J: TRBJ2-1
size: NA
D: TRBD2
V: TRBV7-3
DNA: TGTGCCAGCAGCACACTAGCGGGAGCAGCCTACAATGAGCAGTTCTTC
CDR3: CASSTLAGAAYNEQFF

J: TRBJ2-1
size: NA
D: NA
V: TRBV29-1
DNA: TGCAGCGTTCTTAGCGGGACAGGGACCAATGAGCAGTTCTTC
CDR3: CSVLSGTGTNEQFF

J: TRBJ1-1
size: once
D: NA
V: TRBV27
DNA: TGTGCCAGCAGTTGGGGGGACGGGAGGGACACTGAAGCTTTCTTT
CDR3: CASSWGDGRDTEAFF

J: TRBJ2-7
size: NA
D: TRBD1
V: TRBV7-9
DNA: TGTGCCAGCAGTTCCACCGGGACAGGGTTATACGAGCAGTACTTC
CDR3: CASSSTGTGLYEQYF

J: TRBJ2-1
size: NA
D: TRBD2
V: TRBV5-1
DNA: TGCGCCAGCAGCATAGGGAACACCGGGACTAGGGTGGGGGAGCAGTTCTTC
CDR3: CASSIGNTGTRVGEQFF

J: TRBJ1-4
size: NA
D: TRBD1
V: TRBV30
DNA: TGTGCCTGGGGACAGGACTCTGAAAAACTGTTTTTT
CDR3: CAWGQDSEKLFF

J: TRBJ2-1
size: NA
D: TRBD2
V: TRBV10-3
DNA: TGTGCCATCAGTGAAAGGACTAGCGGGAGGGTCAATGAGCAGTTCTTC
CDR3: CAISERTSGRVNEQFF

J: TRBJ1-4
size: NA
D: NA
V: TRBV11-2
DNA: TGTGCCAGCAGCTTAGGCTGGACATTGGCAACTAATGAAAAACTGTTTTTT
CDR3: CASSLGWTLATNEKLFF

J: TRBJ1-2
size: once
D: NA
V: TRBV12-3/TRBV12-4
DNA: TGTGCCAGCATTCCAGAAGCTAACTATGGCTACACCTTC
CDR3: CASIPEANYGYTF

J: TRBJ1-6
size: NA
D: NA
V: TRBV6-5
DNA: TGTGCCAGCAGTTCGGGTGGCAGTTACCACTTT
CDR3: CASSSGGSYHF

J: TRBJ1-1
size: NA
D: TRBD1
V: TRBV28
DNA: TGTGCCAGCTCAGTCCCGGGACAGGGGGGGAGCACTGAAGCTTTCTTT
CDR3: CASSVPGQGGSTEAFF

J: TRBJ1-1
size: NA
D: NA
V: TRBV7-9
DNA: TGTGCCAGCAGCCTAAGCACAGGGAACACTGAAGCTTTCTTT
CDR3: CASSLSTGNTEAFF

J: TRBJ2-5
size: NA
D: NA
V: TRBV27
DNA: TGTGCCAGCAGTCCCCAGCAATGGGGCAAAGGGGAGACCCAGTACTTC
CDR3: CASSPQQWGKGETQYF

J: TRBJ2-5
size: NA
D: NA
V: TRBV3-1/TRBV3-2
DNA: TGTGCCAGCAGCCAAGATGGGGGGACGTACCAAGAGACCCAGTACTTC
CDR3: CASSQDGGTYQETQYF

J: TRBJ2-7
size: few
D: TRBD1
V: TRBV7-2
DNA: TGTGCCAGCAGCCCTAGGACCGGGACAGGGCATTCCTACGAGCAGTACTTC
CDR3: CASSPRTGTGHSYEQYF

J: TRBJ2-1
size: NA
D: TRBD1
V: TRBV5-1
DNA: TGCGCCAGCAGACCCGGGACAGGTGCCAATGAGCAGTTCTTC
CDR3: CASRPGTGANEQFF

J: TRBJ1-5
size: few
D: TRBD1
V: TRBV29-1
DNA: TGCAGCGCCATAGATCAGTCACAGGGGTTCAATCAGCCCCAGCATTTT
CDR3: CSAIDQSQGFNQPQHF

J: TRBJ1-3
size: NA
D: NA
V: TRBV28
DNA: TGTGCCAGCAGCGACAGGTACTCTGGAAACACCATATATTTT
CDR3: CASSDRYSGNTIYF

J: TRBJ2-3
size: NA
D: NA
V: TRBV27
DNA: TGTGCCAGCAGTTCCCCAGGGGAACTCACAGATACGCAGTATTTT
CDR3: CASSSPGELTDTQYF

J: TRBJ2-1
size: NA
D: TRBD2
V: TRBV29-1
DNA: TGCAGCGTTGTCCTAGCGGGAAGTGAGCAGTTCTTC
CDR3: CSVVLAGSEQFF

J: TRBJ2-1
size: NA
D: TRBD2
V: TRBV5-8
DNA: TGTGCCAGCAGCTTGCAACTAGCGGGAGCTGGTGAGCAGTTCTTC
CDR3: CASSLQLAGAGEQFF

J: TRBJ1-2
size: NA
D: NA
V: TRBV6-6
DNA: TGTGCCAGCAGTTATCTCCACAGGGATTCTGGCTACACCTTC
CDR3: CASSYLHRDSGYTF

J: TRBJ2-3
size: NA
D: NA
V: TRBV5-6
DNA: TGTGCCAGCAGCTTGGTGGAGTCAGATACGCAGTATTTT
CDR3: CASSLVESDTQYF

J: TRBJ2-5
size: NA
D: NA
V: TRBV18
DNA: TGTGCCAGCTCACCGCAATCAGGGGAGTCAAAGACCCAGTACTTC
CDR3: CASSPQSGESKTQYF

J: TRBJ2-7
size: NA
D: TRBD2
V: TRBV4-1
DNA: TGCGCCAGCAGCGCAGTACGGACTAGCTACGAGCAGTACTTC
CDR3: CASSAVRTSYEQYF

J: TRBJ2-1
size: NA
D: TRBD2
V: TRBV7-3
DNA: TGTGCCAGCAGCTTAGGGGGAGGGAATGAGCAGTTCTTC
CDR3: CASSLGGGNEQFF

J: TRBJ2-3
size: NA
D: NA
V: TRBV15
DNA: TGTGCCACCAGCAGTCGCACCGGAGGAGGACGCACAGATACGCAGTATTTT
CDR3: CATSSRTGGGRTDTQYF